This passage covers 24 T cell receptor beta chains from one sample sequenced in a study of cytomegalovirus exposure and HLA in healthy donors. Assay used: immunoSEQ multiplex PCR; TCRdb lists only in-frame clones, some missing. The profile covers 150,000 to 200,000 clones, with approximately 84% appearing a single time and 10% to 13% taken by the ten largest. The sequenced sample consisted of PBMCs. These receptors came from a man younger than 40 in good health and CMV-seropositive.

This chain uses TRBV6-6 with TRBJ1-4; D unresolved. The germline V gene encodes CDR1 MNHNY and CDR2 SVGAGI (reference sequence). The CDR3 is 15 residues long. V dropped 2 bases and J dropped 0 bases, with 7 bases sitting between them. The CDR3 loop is CASSYGVATNEKLFF. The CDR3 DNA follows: TGTGCCAGCAGTTACGGAGTGGCAACTAATGAAAAACTGTTTTTT.

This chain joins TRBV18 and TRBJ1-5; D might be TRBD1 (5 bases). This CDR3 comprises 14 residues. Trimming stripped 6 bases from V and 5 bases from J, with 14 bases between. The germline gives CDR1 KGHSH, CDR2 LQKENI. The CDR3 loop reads CASSLRAEDQPQHF. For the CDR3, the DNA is TGTGCCAGCTCCCTCAGGGCCGAGGATCAGCCCCAGCATTTT. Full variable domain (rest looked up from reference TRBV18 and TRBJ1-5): NAGVMQNPRHLVRRRGQEARLRCSPMKGHSHVYWYRQLPEEGLKFMVYLQKENIIDESGMPKERFSAEFPKEGPSILRIQQVVRGDSAAYFCASSLRAEDQPQHFGDGTRLSIL.

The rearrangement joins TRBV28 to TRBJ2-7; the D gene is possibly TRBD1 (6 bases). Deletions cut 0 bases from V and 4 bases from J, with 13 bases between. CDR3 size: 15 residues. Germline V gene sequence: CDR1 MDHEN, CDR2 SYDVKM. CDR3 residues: CASSLWQGQGYEQYF. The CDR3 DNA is TGTGCCAGCAGTTTATGGCAGGGGCAGGGGTACGAGCAGTACTTC.

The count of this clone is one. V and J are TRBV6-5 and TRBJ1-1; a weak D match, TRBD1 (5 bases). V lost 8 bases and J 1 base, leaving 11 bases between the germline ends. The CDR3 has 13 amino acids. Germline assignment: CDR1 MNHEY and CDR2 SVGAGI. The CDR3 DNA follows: TGTGCCAGCTCAATGGGGGGGAACACTGAAGCTTTCTTT. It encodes CASSMGGNTEAFF.

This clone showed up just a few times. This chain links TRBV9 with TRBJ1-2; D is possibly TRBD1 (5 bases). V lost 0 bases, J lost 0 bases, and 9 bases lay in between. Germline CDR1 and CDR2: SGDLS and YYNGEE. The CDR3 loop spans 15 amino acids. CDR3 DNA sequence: TGTGCCAGCAGCGTAGCTGCAGGGACTAACTATGGCTACACCTTC. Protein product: CASSVAAGTNYGYTF.

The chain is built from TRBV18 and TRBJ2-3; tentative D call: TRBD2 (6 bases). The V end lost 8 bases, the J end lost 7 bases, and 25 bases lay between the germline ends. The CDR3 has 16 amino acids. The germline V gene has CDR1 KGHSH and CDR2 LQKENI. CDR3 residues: CASKKETGTQRNTQYF. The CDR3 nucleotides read TGTGCCAGCAAGAAAGAAACCGGGACTCAGAGAAATACGCAGTATTTT.

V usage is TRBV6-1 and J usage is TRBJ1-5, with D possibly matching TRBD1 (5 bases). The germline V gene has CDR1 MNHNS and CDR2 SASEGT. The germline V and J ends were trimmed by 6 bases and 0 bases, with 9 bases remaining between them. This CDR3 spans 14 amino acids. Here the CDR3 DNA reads TGTGCCAGCAGGGGGGGGTATAGCAATCAGCCCCAGCATTTT. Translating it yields CASRGGYSNQPQHF.

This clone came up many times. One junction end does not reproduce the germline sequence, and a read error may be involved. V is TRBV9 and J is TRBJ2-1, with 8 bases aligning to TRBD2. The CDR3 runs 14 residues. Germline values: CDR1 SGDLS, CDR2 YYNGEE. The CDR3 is CASSVAGGPSSDIF. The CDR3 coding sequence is TGTGCCAGCAGCGTAGCGGGAGGGCCCTCAAGTGATATCTTC.

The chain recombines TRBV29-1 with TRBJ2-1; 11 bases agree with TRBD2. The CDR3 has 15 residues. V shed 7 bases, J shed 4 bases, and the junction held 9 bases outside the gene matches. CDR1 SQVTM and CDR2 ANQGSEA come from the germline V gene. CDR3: CSAATSGNIYNEQFF. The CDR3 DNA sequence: TGCAGCGCAGCGACTAGCGGGAATATTTACAATGAGCAGTTCTTC.

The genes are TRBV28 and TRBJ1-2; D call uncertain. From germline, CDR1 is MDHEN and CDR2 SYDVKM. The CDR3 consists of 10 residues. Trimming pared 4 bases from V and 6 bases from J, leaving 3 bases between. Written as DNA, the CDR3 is TGTGCCAGCAGTTCCGATGGCTACACCTTC. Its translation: CASSSDGYTF.

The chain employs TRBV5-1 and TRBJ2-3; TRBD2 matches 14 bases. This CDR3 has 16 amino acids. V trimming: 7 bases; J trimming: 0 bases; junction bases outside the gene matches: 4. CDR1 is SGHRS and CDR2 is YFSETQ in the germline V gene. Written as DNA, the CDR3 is TGCGCCAGCGGCGGGACTAGCGGGGGTAGCACAGATACGCAGTATTTT. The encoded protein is CASGGTSGGSTDTQYF.

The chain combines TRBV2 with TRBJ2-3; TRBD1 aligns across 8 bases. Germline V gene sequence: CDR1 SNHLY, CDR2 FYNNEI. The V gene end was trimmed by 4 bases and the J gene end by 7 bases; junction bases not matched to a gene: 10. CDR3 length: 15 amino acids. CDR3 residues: CASSAQGEIDYTQYF. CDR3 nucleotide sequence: TGTGCCAGCAGTGCACAGGGGGAAATAGATTATACGCAGTATTTT.

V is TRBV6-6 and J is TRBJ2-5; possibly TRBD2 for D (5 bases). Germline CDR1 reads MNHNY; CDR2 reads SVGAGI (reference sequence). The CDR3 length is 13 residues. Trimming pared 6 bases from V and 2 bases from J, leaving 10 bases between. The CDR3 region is CASRGSHQETQYF. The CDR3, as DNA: TGTGCCAGCAGGGGGAGCCATCAAGAGACCCAGTACTTC.

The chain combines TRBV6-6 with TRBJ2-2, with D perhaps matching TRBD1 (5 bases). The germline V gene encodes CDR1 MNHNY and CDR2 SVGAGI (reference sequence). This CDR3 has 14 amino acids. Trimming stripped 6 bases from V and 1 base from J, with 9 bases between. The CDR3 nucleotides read TGTGCCAGCAGCCGCGACAGGAACACCGGGGAGCTGTTTTTT. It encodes CASSRDRNTGELFF.

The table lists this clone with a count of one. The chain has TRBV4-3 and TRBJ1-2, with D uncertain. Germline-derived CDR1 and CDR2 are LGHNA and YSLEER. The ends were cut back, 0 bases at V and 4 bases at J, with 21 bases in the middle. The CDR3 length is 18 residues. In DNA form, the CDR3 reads TGCGCCAGCAGCCAAGAGTCGCATTACGGGAGCCAGTTCTATGGCTACACCTTC. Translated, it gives CASSQESHYGSQFYGYTF.

CDR3 coding DNA: TGTGCCAGCAGCTGGGGCAGTGGCGGCAGCTCCTACAATGAGCAGTTCTTC. It encodes CASSWGSGGSSYNEQFF. The gene calls are TRBV5-6 and TRBJ2-1; TRBD1 might be the D (5 bases). Germline-derived CDR1 and CDR2 are SGHDT and YYEEEE. V was clipped by 3 bases and J by 0 bases, with 16 bases between them. The CDR3 covers 17 residues. The full variable domain, completed using reference TRBV5-6 and TRBJ2-1, is DAGVTQSPTHLIKTRGQQVTLRCSPKSGHDTVSWYQQALGQGPQFIFQYYEEEERQRGNFPDRFSGHQFPNYSSELNVNALLLGDSALYLCASSWGSGGSSYNEQFFGPGTRLTVL.

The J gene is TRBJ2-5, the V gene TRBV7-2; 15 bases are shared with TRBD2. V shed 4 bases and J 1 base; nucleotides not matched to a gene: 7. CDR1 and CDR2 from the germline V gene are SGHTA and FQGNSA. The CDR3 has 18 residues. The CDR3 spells CASSSGTSGGRGQETQYF. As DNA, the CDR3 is TGTGCCAGCAGCTCCGGGACTAGCGGGGGGAGGGGCCAAGAGACCCAGTACTTC.

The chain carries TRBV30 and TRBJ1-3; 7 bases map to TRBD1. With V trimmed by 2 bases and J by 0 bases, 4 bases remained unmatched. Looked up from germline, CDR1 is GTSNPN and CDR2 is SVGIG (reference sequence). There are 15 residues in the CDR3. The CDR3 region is CAWSRAGGSGNTIYF. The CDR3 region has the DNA TGTGCCTGGAGTCGGGCAGGGGGCTCTGGAAACACCATATATTTT.

The CDR3 here is CASSDYYNEQFF. CDR3 DNA sequence: TGTGCCAGCAGCGACTACTACAATGAGCAGTTCTTC. The rearrangement links TRBV7-2 to TRBJ2-1, with TRBD2 as a possible D gene (5 bases). CDR3 length: 12 amino acids. In germline, CDR1 is SGHTA, CDR2 FQGNSA. The V and J ends lost 5 bases and 3 bases respectively, with 5 bases between them. Combining the CDR3 with reference TRBV7-2 and TRBJ2-1 gives the whole variable domain GAGVSQSPSNKVTEKGKDVELRCDPISGHTALYWYRQSLGQGLEFLIYFQGNSAPDKSGLPSDRFSAERTGGSVSTLTIQRTQQEDSAVYLCASSDYYNEQFFGPGTRLTVL.

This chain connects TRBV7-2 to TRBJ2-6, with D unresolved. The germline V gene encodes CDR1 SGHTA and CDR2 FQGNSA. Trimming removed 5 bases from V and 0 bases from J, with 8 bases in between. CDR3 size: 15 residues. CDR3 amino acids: CASSIDYSGANVLTF. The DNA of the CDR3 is TGTGCCAGCAGCATAGATTACTCTGGGGCCAACGTCCTGACTTTC.

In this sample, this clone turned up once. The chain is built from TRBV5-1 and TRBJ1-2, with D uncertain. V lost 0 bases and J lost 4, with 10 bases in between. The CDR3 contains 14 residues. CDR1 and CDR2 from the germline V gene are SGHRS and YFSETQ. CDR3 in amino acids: CASSLAGETYGYTF. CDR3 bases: TGCGCCAGCAGCTTGGCCGGGGAGACCTATGGCTACACCTTC.

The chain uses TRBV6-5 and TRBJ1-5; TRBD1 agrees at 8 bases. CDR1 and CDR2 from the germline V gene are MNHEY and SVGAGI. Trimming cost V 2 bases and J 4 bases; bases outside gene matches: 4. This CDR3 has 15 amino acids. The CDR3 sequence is CASSYGQGANQPQHF. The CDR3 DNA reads TGTGCCAGCAGTTACGGACAGGGAGCTAATCAGCCCCAGCATTTT.

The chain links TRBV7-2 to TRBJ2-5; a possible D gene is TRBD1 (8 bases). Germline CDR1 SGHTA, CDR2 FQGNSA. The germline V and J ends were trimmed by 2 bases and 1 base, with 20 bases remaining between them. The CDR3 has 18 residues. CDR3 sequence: CASSLFPRGRGTQETQYF. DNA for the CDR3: TGTGCCAGCAGCTTATTCCCCAGGGGGCGGGGGACCCAAGAGACCCAGTACTTC. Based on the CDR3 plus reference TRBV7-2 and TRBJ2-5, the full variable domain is GAGVSQSPSNKVTEKGKDVELRCDPISGHTALYWYRQSLGQGLEFLIYFQGNSAPDKSGLPSDRFSAERTGGSVSTLTIQRTQQEDSAVYLCASSLFPRGRGTQETQYFGPGTRLLVL.

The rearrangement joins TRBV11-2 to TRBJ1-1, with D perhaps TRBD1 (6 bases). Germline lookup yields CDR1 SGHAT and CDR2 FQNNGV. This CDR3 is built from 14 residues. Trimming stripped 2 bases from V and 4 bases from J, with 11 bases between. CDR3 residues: CASSLTGLGTEAFF. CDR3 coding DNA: TGTGCCAGCAGCTTAACAGGGTTGGGCACTGAAGCTTTCTTT.